The 27 T cell receptor beta chains presented below share a single source sample, sequenced in a study of cytomegalovirus exposure and HLA in healthy donors. The data were produced by immunoSEQ multiplex PCR, yet TCRdb's version contains in-frame clones alone and is incomplete. In the table there are roughly 280,000 clones, approximately 86% of which are singletons. The sample comprised PBMCs. The receptor set was obtained from a woman between 18 and 29 years old in good health and CMV-seronegative.

The CDR3 DNA reads as TGTGCCAGCAGGGGACTAGAATCAAGCGAGCAGTACTTC. Protein: CASRGLESSEQYF. This chain connects TRBV9 to TRBJ2-7; 8 bases are shared with TRBD2. This CDR3 comprises 13 residues. CDR1 is SGDLS, CDR2 YYNGEE, per germline. With 5 bases clipped from V and 6 bases from J, the junction kept 7 bases outside the gene matches.

This chain connects TRBV4-1 to TRBJ1-5; no clear D. V gave up 0 bases and J gave up 6 bases, with 9 bases separating them. Germline CDR1 is MGHRA and CDR2 is YSYEKL. The CDR3 runs to 14 residues. The CDR3 nucleotides read TGCGCCAGCAGCCAAGATGCGGGGAGTCAGCCCCAGCATTTT. Its translation: CASSQDAGSQPQHF.

Regarding this clone: One end of the junction does not line up with germline, which may come from a read error. The V and J genes are TRBV30 and TRBJ2-1, with D possibly TRBD2 on 6 matching bases. The germline CDR1 and CDR2 sequences are GTSNPN and SVGIG (reference sequence). The CDR3 length is 14 residues. The CDR3 DNA sequence: TGTGCATGGAGCTTCGCGGGGCTCCGGGGTGAGCAGTTCTTC. It encodes CAWSFAGLRGEQFF.

The rearrangement links TRBV7-9 to TRBJ1-2; D is undetermined. The V end lost 5 bases, the J end lost 7 bases, and 14 bases lay between the germline ends. The CDR3 loop spans 13 amino acids. Germline V gene sequence: CDR1 SEHNR, CDR2 FQNEAQ (reference sequence). The CDR3 loop reads CASSPNLISGYTF. The CDR3 DNA is TGTGCCAGCAGCCCCAACCTGATCAGTGGCTACACCTTC. Supplemented by reference TRBV7-9 and TRBJ1-2, the full variable domain reads DTGVSQNPRHKITKRGQNVTFRCDPISEHNRLYWYRQTLGQGPEFLTYFQNEAQLEKSRLLSDRFSAERPKGSFSTLEIQRTEQGDSAMYLCASSPNLISGYTFGSGTRLTVV.

The V and J genes are TRBV2 and TRBJ2-7, with 12 bases that match TRBD2. In germline, CDR1 is SNHLY, CDR2 FYNNEI. This CDR3 comprises 15 residues. V trimming: 1 base; J trimming: 7 bases; junction bases outside the gene matches: 5. CDR3 bases: TGTGCCAGCAGTGAAGGCGGACTAGCGGGGCGGGAGCAGTACTTC. As protein: CASSEGGLAGREQYF.

The rearrangement links TRBV7-9 to TRBJ1-2, with D possibly being TRBD1 (6 bases). The germline V gene encodes CDR1 SEHNR and CDR2 FQNEAQ (reference sequence). The CDR3 loop spans 18 amino acids. With 5 bases removed from V and 4 bases from J, the gap between germline ends came to 26 bases. The CDR3 sequence: CASSAPYDFSTGRYGYTF. The CDR3 bases are TGTGCCAGCAGCGCACCGTATGATTTCAGTACAGGGCGCTATGGCTACACCTTC.

The chain uses TRBV6-1 and TRBJ2-3; 7 bases map to TRBD1. The ends lost 7 bases at V and 4 bases at J; junction bases unmatched: 5. Germline loops: CDR1 MNHNS, CDR2 SASEGT. The CDR3 extends over 13 amino acids. In DNA form, the CDR3 reads TGTGCCAGCACCGACAGGGAGTCAGATACGCAGTATTTT. The encoded protein is CASTDRESDTQYF.

This sequence joins TRBV5-4 and TRBJ2-1; maybe TRBD2 (6 bases). Trimming shortened V by 7 bases and J by 9 bases, and 14 bases separated the two germline ends. CDR1 and CDR2 from the germline V gene are SGHNT and YYREEE (reference sequence). The CDR3 covers 12 residues. Here the CDR3 reads CASSTGGAEQFF. The DNA of the CDR3 is TGTGCCAGCTCAACCGGCGGGGCTGAGCAGTTCTTC.

This clone was detected once. This chain joins TRBV4-3 and TRBJ2-5; a possible D gene is TRBD2 (6 bases). Germline V gives CDR1 LGHNA, CDR2 YSLEER. CDR3 length equals 16 residues. The V end lost 0 bases, the J end lost 2 bases, and 13 bases lay between the germline ends. In nucleotides, the CDR3 is TGCGCCAGCAGCCAAGATCTCTGGAGGGTACAAGAGACCCAGTACTTC. Residues: CASSQDLWRVQETQYF.

About this clone: Other DNA sequences within the sample encode an identical CDR3. The chain uses TRBV6-6 and TRBJ2-2, with D possibly TRBD2 on 6 matching bases. Trimming took off 3 bases at V and 5 bases at J, with 10 bases between the two ends. This CDR3 has 14 residues. Germline V gene lookup returns CDR1 MNHNY and CDR2 SVGAGI (reference sequence). CDR3: CASSYLAGTGELFF. The DNA for the CDR3 is TGTGCCAGCAGTTATTTGGCGGGAACCGGGGAGCTGTTTTTT.

In regard to this clone: The sample carries other DNA sequences with the same CDR3. This chain connects TRBV9 to TRBJ2-1; 10 bases are shared with TRBD2. The V gene's germline CDR1 is SGDLS and CDR2 YYNGEE. V shed 0 bases and J 4 bases; nucleotides not matched to a gene: 1. This CDR3 spans 15 amino acids. CDR3 loop: CASSVGTSGYNEQFF. The CDR3 DNA sequence: TGTGCCAGCAGCGTAGGGACTAGCGGTTACAATGAGCAGTTCTTC.

This clone was seen only once. The chain uses TRBV11-2 and TRBJ1-4; 9 bases fit TRBD1. The CDR3 has 17 residues. Losses at the gene ends were 5 bases for V and 2 bases for J; bases not matched to a gene: 9. The V gene's germline CDR1 is SGHAT and CDR2 FQNNGV. The CDR3 sequence: CASSPGGQGGTNEKLFF. In nucleotides, the CDR3 is TGTGCCAGCAGCCCGGGGGGACAGGGAGGGACTAATGAAAAACTGTTTTTT.

The chain links TRBV10-3 to TRBJ2-3, with TRBD2 identical over 8 bases. J was trimmed by 5 bases and V by 7 bases; bases with no gene match: 11. In germline, CDR1 is ENHRY, CDR2 SYGVKD. The CDR3 runs to 15 residues. The CDR3 is CAITPGLEQKDTQYF. CDR3 nucleotide sequence: TGTGCCATCACCCCGGGACTAGAGCAGAAAGATACGCAGTATTTT.

The chain uses TRBV15 and TRBJ2-5, with 10 bases that match TRBD2. From germline, CDR1 is LNHNV and CDR2 YYDKDF (reference sequence). CDR3 length: 14 amino acids. After removal of 4 bases from V and 2 bases from J, the junction contained 1 base not matched to a gene. The CDR3 nucleotides read TGTGCCACCAGCAAGACTAGCGGGCAAGAGACCCAGTACTTC. Protein product: CATSKTSGQETQYF. The full variable domain, with the rest looked up from reference TRBV15 and TRBJ2-5, is DAMVIQNPRYQVTQFGKPVTLSCSQTLNHNVMYWYQQKSSQAPKLLFHYYDKDFNNEADTPDNFQSRRPNTSFCFLDIRSPGLGDTAMYLCATSKTSGQETQYFGPGTRLLVL.

This clone was counted a single time. The V call is TRBV4-1, the J call TRBJ1-1, with 7 bases that match TRBD1. With 0 bases clipped from V and 3 bases from J, the junction kept 13 bases outside the gene matches. The germline CDR1 and CDR2 sequences are MGHRA and YSYEKL. The CDR3 covers 18 residues. The CDR3 sequence is CASSQDQSYRGRDTEAFF. The CDR3 region has the DNA TGCGCCAGCAGCCAAGATCAATCTTACAGGGGTAGGGACACTGAAGCTTTCTTT.

The gene calls are TRBV4-3 and TRBJ2-7; weak D call: TRBD2 (5 bases). With 0 bases removed from V and 0 bases from J, the gap between germline ends came to 12 bases. This CDR3 has 16 residues. Germline-derived CDR1 and CDR2 are LGHNA and YSLEER. CDR3 coding DNA: TGCGCCAGCAGCCAAGATTGGACGGGGAGCTCCTACGAGCAGTACTTC. Encoded protein: CASSQDWTGSSYEQYF.

The rearrangement links TRBV6-5 to TRBJ1-5; no clear D gene. This CDR3 has 13 amino acids. With 9 bases removed from V and 4 bases from J, the gap between germline ends came to 13 bases. Germline-derived CDR1 and CDR2 are MNHEY and SVGAGI. As DNA, the CDR3 is TGTGCCAGTACTAATAGTCCGAATCAGCCCCAGCATTTT. As protein: CASTNSPNQPQHF.

V usage is TRBV7-9 and J usage is TRBJ2-1, with 8 nucleotides matching TRBD2. The V segment lost 0 bases and the J segment 5 bases; nucleotides outside the gene matches: 6. Germline CDR1 is SEHNR and CDR2 is FQNEAQ (reference sequence). CDR3 length: 16 residues. CDR3 nucleotides: TGTGCCAGCAGCTTAGCTACGCGGGGGGACGACAATGAGCAGTTCTTC. It specifies CASSLATRGDDNEQFF.

The chain has TRBV5-1 and TRBJ2-1, with D tentatively TRBD1 (6 bases). Germline-derived CDR1 and CDR2 are SGHRS and YFSETQ. V was shortened by 6 bases and J by 5 bases, with 9 bases between the two germline ends. The CDR3 covers 12 residues. The CDR3: CASTEGDNEQFF. DNA for the CDR3: TGCGCCAGCACCGAGGGGGACAATGAGCAGTTCTTC.

This chain uses TRBV29-1 with TRBJ2-7; 10 positions match TRBD1. Germline loops: CDR1 SQVTM, CDR2 ANQGSEA. Losses at the gene ends were 0 bases for V and 2 bases for J; bases not matched to a gene: 7. This CDR3 is 16 amino acids long. In nucleotides, the CDR3 is TGCAGCGTTGAAGATCCTCGGGACAGGGGAACCTACGAGCAGTACTTC. This sequence encodes CSVEDPRDRGTYEQYF.

The chain is built from TRBV28 and TRBJ1-4; D not certain. The germline CDR1 and CDR2 sequences are MDHEN and SYDVKM. The CDR3 has 11 amino acids. V was pared by 3 bases and J by 13 bases, with 9 bases between. The CDR3 loop is CASSFAYGLFF. The CDR3 nucleotides read TGTGCCAGCAGTTTTGCGTACGGACTGTTTTTT.

The chain employs TRBV7-8 and TRBJ2-7, with TRBD2 matching over 12 bases. Germline CDR1 and CDR2: SGHVS and FQNEAQ. This CDR3 is built from 17 residues. The V and J ends lost 2 bases and 6 bases, in that order; junction bases with no gene match: 11. CDR3 DNA sequence: TGTGCCAGCAGCTTAAGTCATACACTAGCGGGAGGCTCCGAGCAGTACTTC. Amino acids: CASSLSHTLAGGSEQYF. Full variable domain (outside the CDR3, taken from reference TRBV7-8 and TRBJ2-7): GAGVSQSPRYKVAKRGQDVALRCDPISGHVSLFWYQQALGQGPEFLTYFQNEAQLDKSGLPSDRFFAERPEGSVSTLKIQRTQQEDSAVYLCASSLSHTLAGGSEQYFGPGTRLTVT.

The chain is built from TRBV7-3 and TRBJ1-2, with TRBD1 matching 9 bases. The CDR3 has 15 amino acids. Germline V gene lookup returns CDR1 SGHTA and CDR2 FQGTGA. The V gene end was trimmed by 5 bases and the J gene end by 2 bases; junction bases not matched to a gene: 6. CDR3 in DNA: TGTGCCAGCAGCAGTACAGGGGGCGCAAACTATGGCTACACCTTC. Protein: CASSSTGGANYGYTF.

J is TRBJ2-5 and V is TRBV18; 9 bases match TRBD2. CDR1 and CDR2 from the germline V gene are KGHSH and LQKENI. Trimming removed 1 base from V and 0 bases from J; junction bases left unmatched: 3. The CDR3 is 16 amino acids. CDR3 protein: CASSPQSSGNQETQYF. The CDR3 nucleotides read TGTGCCAGCTCACCACAGTCTAGCGGGAACCAAGAGACCCAGTACTTC.

This chain joins TRBV28 and TRBJ1-1, with D unresolved. Germline CDR1 is MDHEN and CDR2 is SYDVKM. The length of the CDR3 is 11 residues. Trimming took 10 bases from V and 5 from J, leaving 11 bases between them. Here the CDR3 DNA reads TGTGCCATCGCCCGGGGTACTGAAGCTTTCTTT. Protein product: CAIARGTEAFF.

The genes are TRBV6-5 and TRBJ2-1; 7 nucleotides align to TRBD1. J was trimmed by 4 bases and V by 6 bases; bases with no gene match: 9. The CDR3 runs 15 residues. Germline V CDR1 and CDR2: MNHEY, SVGAGI. The CDR3 DNA reads TGTGCCAGCAGCCCCGGGACAGATTTTTACAATGAGCAGTTCTTC. This encodes CASSPGTDFYNEQFF.

This clone was counted between two and nine times. V gene TRBV5-4 combines with J gene TRBJ2-7, with D perhaps matching TRBD1 (5 bases). Germline loops: CDR1 SGHNT, CDR2 YYREEE (reference sequence). There are 15 residues in the CDR3. V was shortened by 1 base and J by 0 bases, with 11 bases between the two germline ends. The CDR3 region has the DNA TGTGCCAGCAGCTTGATCCAGGGTACCTCCTACGAGCAGTACTTC. Encoded protein: CASSLIQGTSYEQYF. Supplemented by reference TRBV5-4 and TRBJ2-7, the full variable domain reads ETGVTQSPTHLIKTRGQQVTLRCSSQSGHNTVSWYQQALGQGPQFIFQYYREEENGRGNFPPRFSGLQFPNYSSELNVNALELDDSALYLCASSLIQGTSYEQYFGPGTRLTVT.